This is a list of T cell receptor beta chains from one sample in a study of blood T cell repertoires in COVID-19. Profiled with immunoSEQ multiplex PCR; TCRdb holds only in-frame clones, not every one. The table records about 98,000 clones, more than 75% of them present only once. The source material was peripheral blood. The receptors were gathered from a man in his fifties or sixties with acute or convalescent COVID-19. Both conserved end residues are part of each CDR3.

j_call: TRBJ2-7
v_call: TRBV7-2
cdr3_aa: CASSTTRDRDEQYF

j_call: TRBJ1-3
v_call: TRBV7-4
cdr3_aa: CASSPDKFSGNTIYF

j_call: TRBJ1-6
v_call: TRBV5-1
cdr3_aa: CASRGGSSYNSPLHF

j_call: TRBJ2-2
v_call: TRBV10-2
cdr3_aa: CASSIAGGTYTGELFF

j_call: TRBJ1-5
v_call: TRBV21-1
cdr3_aa: CASSKAGGRGSNQPQHF

j_call: TRBJ2-2
v_call: TRBV14
cdr3_aa: CASSQGGVGHGELFF

j_call: TRBJ2-2
v_call: TRBV5-8
cdr3_aa: CASSSGLTTSTGELFF

j_call: TRBJ2-1
v_call: TRBV6-6
cdr3_aa: CASSPSGRSYNEQFF

j_call: TRBJ2-1
v_call: TRBV5-5
cdr3_aa: CASSPVVGGRSSYNEQFF

j_call: TRBJ1-5
v_call: TRBV2
cdr3_aa: CASSPDGIFNQPQHF

j_call: TRBJ1-2
v_call: TRBV11-2
cdr3_aa: CASSFTEGYYGYTF

j_call: TRBJ1-2
v_call: TRBV6-6
cdr3_aa: CASRRQGIANYGYTF

j_call: TRBJ1-6
v_call: TRBV11-2
cdr3_aa: CASSFRDRASSYNSPLHF

j_call: TRBJ1-2
v_call: TRBV7-9
cdr3_aa: CASSLKRVGENGYTF

j_call: TRBJ2-5
v_call: TRBV7-9
cdr3_aa: CASSIGTSGIETQYF

j_call: TRBJ2-1
v_call: TRBV18
cdr3_aa: CASSPKLAVSSYNEQFF

j_call: TRBJ2-3
v_call: TRBV27
cdr3_aa: CASGESITDTQYF

j_call: TRBJ2-7
v_call: TRBV2
cdr3_aa: CASSRDRAEQYF

j_call: TRBJ2-1
v_call: TRBV11-3
cdr3_aa: CASSTSGTLNEQFF

j_call: TRBJ2-5
v_call: TRBV5-4
cdr3_aa: CASSLKSSQETQYF

j_call: TRBJ1-5
v_call: TRBV10-3
cdr3_aa: CAIGGQVNQPQHF

j_call: TRBJ2-2
v_call: TRBV4-2
cdr3_aa: CASSQDYRDRGSGELFF

j_call: TRBJ2-7
v_call: TRBV12-3/TRBV12-4
cdr3_aa: CASKGLGDLEQYF

j_call: TRBJ1-1
v_call: TRBV5-1
cdr3_aa: CASSSGTGGMDTEAFF

j_call: TRBJ1-6
v_call: TRBV25-1
cdr3_aa: CASSAQGSYNSPLHF

j_call: TRBJ2-1
v_call: TRBV12-3/TRBV12-4
cdr3_aa: CASRDRGDEQFF

j_call: TRBJ2-3
v_call: TRBV5-1
cdr3_aa: CASSLIGGRGTDTQYF

j_call: TRBJ2-2
v_call: TRBV2
cdr3_aa: CASSEQRANTGELFF

j_call: TRBJ2-6
v_call: TRBV15
cdr3_aa: CATSRDQRAGANVLTF

j_call: TRBJ2-7
v_call: TRBV6-5
cdr3_aa: CASDLLAGGPYEQYF

j_call: TRBJ1-1
v_call: TRBV14
cdr3_aa: CASSRRTPGGDTEAFF

j_call: TRBJ2-7
v_call: TRBV5-6
cdr3_aa: CASSSGTGRGEQYF

j_call: TRBJ2-7
v_call: TRBV29-1
cdr3_aa: CSVGGVSGGFEDEQYF

j_call: TRBJ2-7
v_call: TRBV3-1/TRBV3-2
cdr3_aa: CASSQATVGTYF

j_call: TRBJ2-7
v_call: TRBV27
cdr3_aa: CASSGGRDRLFEQYF

j_call: TRBJ2-7
v_call: TRBV4-2
cdr3_aa: CASSQGSGLAGPYEQYF

j_call: TRBJ1-2
v_call: TRBV5-1
cdr3_aa: CASSSGTGPYGYTF

j_call: TRBJ2-7
v_call: TRBV27
cdr3_aa: CASSSGSIAYEQYF

j_call: TRBJ2-7
v_call: TRBV5-1
cdr3_aa: CASSFRQLDSYEQYF

j_call: TRBJ1-1
v_call: TRBV19
cdr3_aa: CASAGNTEAFF

j_call: TRBJ1-3
v_call: TRBV21-1
cdr3_aa: CASSKVIQGKSGNTIYF

j_call: TRBJ1-1
v_call: TRBV7-2
cdr3_aa: CASSLALRNTEAFF

j_call: TRBJ2-7
v_call: TRBV6-5
cdr3_aa: CASSVQQSTYEQYF

j_call: TRBJ2-2
v_call: TRBV12-3/TRBV12-4
cdr3_aa: CASNLETGELFF

j_call: TRBJ1-6
v_call: TRBV2
cdr3_aa: CASSDEQGARSPLHF

j_call: TRBJ2-1
v_call: TRBV3-1/TRBV3-2
cdr3_aa: CASSQDFQGNEQFF

j_call: TRBJ1-2
v_call: TRBV7-2
cdr3_aa: CASSYRQAMNGYTF

j_call: TRBJ1-6
v_call: TRBV27
cdr3_aa: CASSLTGVISPLHF

j_call: TRBJ1-1
v_call: TRBV3-1/TRBV3-2
cdr3_aa: CASSPGTGRAEAFF

j_call: TRBJ2-7
v_call: TRBV19
cdr3_aa: CASSIEPGASYEQYF

j_call: TRBJ2-7
v_call: TRBV7-9
cdr3_aa: CASSTGTGGHEQYF

j_call: TRBJ1-2
v_call: TRBV5-1
cdr3_aa: CASTLAGGNYGYTF

j_call: TRBJ1-2
v_call: TRBV5-1
cdr3_aa: CASARDSPLSGYTF

j_call: TRBJ1-1
v_call: TRBV6-6
cdr3_aa: CASNPGQGAREAFF